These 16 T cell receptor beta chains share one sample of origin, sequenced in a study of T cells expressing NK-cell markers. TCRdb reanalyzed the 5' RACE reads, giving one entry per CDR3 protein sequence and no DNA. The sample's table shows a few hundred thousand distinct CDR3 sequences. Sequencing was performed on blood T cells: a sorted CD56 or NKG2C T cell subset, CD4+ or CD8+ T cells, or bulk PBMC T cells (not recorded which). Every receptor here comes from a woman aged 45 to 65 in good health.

The CDR3 loop reads CASSQGPRTDTQYF. V usage is TRBV3-1 and J usage is TRBJ2-3; TCRdb's D call, TRBD1, is unchecked because there is no DNA. The CDR3 runs to 14 residues. Germline V gene lookup returns CDR1 LGHDT and CDR2 YNNKEL (reference sequence).

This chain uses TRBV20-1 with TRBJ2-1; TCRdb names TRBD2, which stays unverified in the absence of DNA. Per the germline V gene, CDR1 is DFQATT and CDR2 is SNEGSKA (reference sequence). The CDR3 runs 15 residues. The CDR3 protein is CSARRSGMHYNEQFF.

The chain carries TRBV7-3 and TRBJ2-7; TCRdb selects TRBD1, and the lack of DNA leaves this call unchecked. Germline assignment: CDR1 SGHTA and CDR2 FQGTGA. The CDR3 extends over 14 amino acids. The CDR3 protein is CASSPGTGIHEQYF.

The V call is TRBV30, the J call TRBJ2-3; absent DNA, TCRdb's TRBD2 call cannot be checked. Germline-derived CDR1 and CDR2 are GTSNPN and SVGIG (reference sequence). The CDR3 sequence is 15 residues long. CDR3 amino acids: CAWSPISGNTDTQYF. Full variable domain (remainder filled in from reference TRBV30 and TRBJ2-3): SQTIHQWPATLVQPVGSPLSLECTVEGTSNPNLYWYRQAAGRGLQLLFYSVGIGQISSEVPQNLSASRPQDRQFILSSKKLLLSDSGFYLCAWSPISGNTDTQYFGPGTRLTVL.

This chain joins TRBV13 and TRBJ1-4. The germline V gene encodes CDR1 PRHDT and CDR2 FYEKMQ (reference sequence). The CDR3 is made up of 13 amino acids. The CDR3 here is CASSFGHDEKLFF.

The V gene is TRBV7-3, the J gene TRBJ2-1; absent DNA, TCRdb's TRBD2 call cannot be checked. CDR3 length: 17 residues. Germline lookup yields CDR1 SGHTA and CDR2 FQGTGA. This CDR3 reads CASSLIGGLAVGDEQFF.

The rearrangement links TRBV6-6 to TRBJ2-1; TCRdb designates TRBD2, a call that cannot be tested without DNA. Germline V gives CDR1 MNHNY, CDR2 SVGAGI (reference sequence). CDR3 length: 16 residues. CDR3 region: CASSLRAGWSYNEQFF.

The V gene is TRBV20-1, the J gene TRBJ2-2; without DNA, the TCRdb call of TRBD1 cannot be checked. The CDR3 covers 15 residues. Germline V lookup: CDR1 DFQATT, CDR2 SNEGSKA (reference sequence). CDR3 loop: CSALRAGEGTGELFF.

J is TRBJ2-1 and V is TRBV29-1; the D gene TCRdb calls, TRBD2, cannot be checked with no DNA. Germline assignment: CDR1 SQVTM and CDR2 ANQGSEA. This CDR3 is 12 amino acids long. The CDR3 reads CSATSGSREQFF.

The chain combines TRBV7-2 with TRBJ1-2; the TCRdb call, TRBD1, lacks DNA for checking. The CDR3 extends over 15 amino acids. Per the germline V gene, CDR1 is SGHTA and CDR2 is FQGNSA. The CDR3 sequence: CASSRQGGVNYGYTF.

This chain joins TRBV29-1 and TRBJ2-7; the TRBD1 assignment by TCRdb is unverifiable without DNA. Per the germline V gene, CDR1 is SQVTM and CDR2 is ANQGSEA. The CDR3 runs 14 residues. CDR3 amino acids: CSVVGLGGLYEQYF.

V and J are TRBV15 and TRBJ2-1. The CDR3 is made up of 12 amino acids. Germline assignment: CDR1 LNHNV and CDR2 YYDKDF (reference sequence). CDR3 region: CATSRDQEFPFF. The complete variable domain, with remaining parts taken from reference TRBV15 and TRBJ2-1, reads DAMVIQNPRYQVTQFGKPVTLSCSQTLNHNVMYWYQQKSSQAPKLLFHYYDKDFNNEADTPDNFQSRRPNTSFCFLDIRSPGLGDTAMYLCATSRDQEFPFFGPGTRLTVL.

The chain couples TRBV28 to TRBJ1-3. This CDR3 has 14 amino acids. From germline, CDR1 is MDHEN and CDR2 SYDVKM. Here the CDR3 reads CATVESSSGNTIYF. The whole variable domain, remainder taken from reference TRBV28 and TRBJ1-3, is DVKVTQSSRYLVKRTGEKVFLECVQDMDHENMFWYRQDPGLGLRLIYFSYDVKMKEKGDIPEGYSVSREKKERFSLILESASTNQTSMYLCATVESSSGNTIYFGEGSWLTVV.

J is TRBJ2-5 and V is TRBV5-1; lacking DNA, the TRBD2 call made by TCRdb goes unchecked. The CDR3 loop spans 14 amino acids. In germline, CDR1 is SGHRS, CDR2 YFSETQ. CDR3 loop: CASSLQGPQETQYF.

The CDR3: CASSPDRAVETQYF. The chain employs TRBV7-9 and TRBJ2-5; TCRdb lists TRBD1, though no DNA is available to test this call. The germline V gene has CDR1 SEHNR and CDR2 FQNEAQ (reference sequence). The CDR3 is made up of 14 amino acids.

The CDR3 sequence: CASSQDITGISYGYTF. The chain joins TRBV4-1 to TRBJ1-2; TCRdb lists TRBD1, though no DNA is available to test this call. The CDR3 is 16 residues long. Germline assignment: CDR1 MGHRA and CDR2 YSYEKL.